This TCR beta chain was profiled in a study of molecular identifiers for immune sequencing clone quantification. Germline V CDR1 and CDR2: MNHEY, SVGEGT. With 4 bases clipped from V and 6 bases from J, the junction kept 9 bases outside the gene matches. The CDR3 extends over 14 amino acids. This clonotype has a count of ten or more. Libraries of bulk TCR were made by previously described methods (with listed TCR primers). From the PCR reads, TCRdb called clonotypes with MiXCR, one entry per CDR3 protein. The repertoire includes fewer than 25,000 distinct CDR3 sequences, approximately 17% of them detected once, and more than 0.75% sits in the top ten.

The source is a human donor in good health. Some libraries in this study had Jurkat cell RNA spiked in. This chain connects TRBV6-2 or TRBV6-3 to TRBJ2-7; TRBD1 matches 7 bases. The sample was naive CD8+ T cells from blood, with Jurkat cell RNA spiked in. Subset specified: FACS-sorted CD8+CD4-CCR7+CD45RA+ naive T cells. This CDR3 is CASSFSGTVLEQYF. The CDR3 bases are TGTGCCAGCAGTTTTTCGGGGACAGTACTCGAGCAGTACTTC.